Detailed here is one TCR beta chain. With 60 Vbeta and 13 Jbeta primers, the PCR was carried out. The table came from immunoSEQ multiplex PCR; TCRdb's copy has only in-frame clones and leaves some out. The table records 60,000 to 70,000 clones, about four fifths of them present only once. The data derive from a study of cytomegalovirus exposure and HLA in healthy donors. The CDR3 covers 16 residues. V dropped 3 bases and J dropped 4; count of bases not matched to a gene: 7. Looked up from germline, CDR1 is WSHSY and CDR2 is SAAADI. This sequence originates from a woman in her twenties or thirties in good health and CMV-seronegative. The rearrangement joins TRBV10-2 to TRBJ2-1, with 9 bases fitting TRBD2. Sequencing was performed on PBMCs. This CDR3 is CASSDTGGGVYNEQFF. CDR3 nucleotide sequence: TGCGCCAGCAGTGACACTGGCGGGGGGGTTTACAATGAGCAGTTCTTC.